This T cell receptor beta chain was found in a study of blood T cell repertoires in COVID-19. Sequencing was performed with immunoSEQ multiplex PCR; in TCRdb, only in-frame clones are kept and a portion is missing. Among 350,000 to 550,000 clones listed, roughly 91% were seen once. V was trimmed by 4 bases and J by 4 bases, leaving 8 bases between them. Per the germline V gene, CDR1 is SGHNT and CDR2 is YYREEE (reference sequence). The CDR3 sequence is 12 residues long. Sequences were obtained from peripheral blood. The origin of this receptor is a woman in her 30s with acute or convalescent COVID-19. The gene calls are TRBV5-4 and TRBJ1-1, with D possibly matching TRBD1 (6 bases). The CDR3 protein is CASSLGATEAFF. The CDR3 coding sequence is TGTGCCAGCAGCCTGGGGGCCACTGAAGCTTTCTTT.